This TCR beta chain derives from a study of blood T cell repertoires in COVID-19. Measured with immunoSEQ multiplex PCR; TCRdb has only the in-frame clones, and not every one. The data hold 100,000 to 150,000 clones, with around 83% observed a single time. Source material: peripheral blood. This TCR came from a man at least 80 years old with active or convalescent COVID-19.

The CDR3 sequence: CASSLTARTATDTQYF. The CDR3 nucleotides read TGTGCCAGCAGCTTAACGGCCAGGACTGCCACAGATACGCAGTATTTT. The J gene is TRBJ2-3, the V gene TRBV7-3; weak D call: TRBD2 (5 bases). CDR3 length equals 16 residues. Trimming stripped 0 bases from V and 2 bases from J, with 12 bases between. Germline CDR1 reads SGHTA; CDR2 reads FQGTGA.